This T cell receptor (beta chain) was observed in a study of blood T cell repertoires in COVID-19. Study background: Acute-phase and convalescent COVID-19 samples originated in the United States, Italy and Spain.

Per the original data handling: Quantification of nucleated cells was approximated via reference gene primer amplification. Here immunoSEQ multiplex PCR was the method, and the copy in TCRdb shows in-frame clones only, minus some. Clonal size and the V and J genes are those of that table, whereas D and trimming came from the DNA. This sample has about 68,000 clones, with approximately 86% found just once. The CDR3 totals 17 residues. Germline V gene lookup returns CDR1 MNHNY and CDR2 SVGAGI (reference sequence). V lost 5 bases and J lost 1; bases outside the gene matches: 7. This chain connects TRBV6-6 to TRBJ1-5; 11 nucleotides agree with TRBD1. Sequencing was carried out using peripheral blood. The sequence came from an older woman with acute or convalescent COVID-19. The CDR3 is CASSQDRGRGSNQPQHF. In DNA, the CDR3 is TGTGCCAGCAGTCAGGACAGGGGGCGCGGGAGCAATCAGCCCCAGCATTTT.